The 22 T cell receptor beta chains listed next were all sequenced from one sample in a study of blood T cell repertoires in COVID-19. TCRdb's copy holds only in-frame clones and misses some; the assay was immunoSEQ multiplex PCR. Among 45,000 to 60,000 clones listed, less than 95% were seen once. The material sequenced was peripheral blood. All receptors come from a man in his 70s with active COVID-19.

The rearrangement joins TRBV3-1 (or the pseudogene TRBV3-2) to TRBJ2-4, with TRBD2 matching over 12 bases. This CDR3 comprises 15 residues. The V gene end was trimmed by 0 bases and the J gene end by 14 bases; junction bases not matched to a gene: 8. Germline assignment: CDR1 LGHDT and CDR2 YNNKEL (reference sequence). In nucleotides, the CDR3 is TGTGCCAGCAGCCAAGATGGCCTAGCGGGGGGGCCAAAGTACTTC. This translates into CASSQDGLAGGPKYF.

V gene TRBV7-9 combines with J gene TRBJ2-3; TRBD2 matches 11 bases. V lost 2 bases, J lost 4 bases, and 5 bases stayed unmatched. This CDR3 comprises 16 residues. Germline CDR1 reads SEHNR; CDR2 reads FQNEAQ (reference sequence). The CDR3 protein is CASSLNSGGAADTQYF. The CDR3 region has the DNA TGTGCCAGCAGCTTAAATAGCGGGGGGGCGGCAGATACGCAGTATTTT.

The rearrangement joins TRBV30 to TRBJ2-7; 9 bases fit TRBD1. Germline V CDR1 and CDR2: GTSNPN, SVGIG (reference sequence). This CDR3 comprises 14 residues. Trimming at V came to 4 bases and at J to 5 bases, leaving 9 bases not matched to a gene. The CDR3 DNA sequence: TGTGCCTGGAATTATGGGACAGGGAATCACGAGCAGTACTTC. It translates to CAWNYGTGNHEQYF.

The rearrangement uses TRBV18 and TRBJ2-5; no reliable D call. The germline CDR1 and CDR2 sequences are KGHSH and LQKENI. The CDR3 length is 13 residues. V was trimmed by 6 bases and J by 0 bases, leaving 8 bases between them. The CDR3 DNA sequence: TGTGCCAGCTCTCTCGACTACCAAGAGACCCAGTACTTC. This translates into CASSLDYQETQYF.

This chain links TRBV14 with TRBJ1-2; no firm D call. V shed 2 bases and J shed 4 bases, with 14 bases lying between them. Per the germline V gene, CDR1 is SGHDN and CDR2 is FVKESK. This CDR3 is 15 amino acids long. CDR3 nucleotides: TGTGCCAGCAGCCAAACCCCAGCAGCGGGCTATGGCTACACCTTC. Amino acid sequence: CASSQTPAAGYGYTF.

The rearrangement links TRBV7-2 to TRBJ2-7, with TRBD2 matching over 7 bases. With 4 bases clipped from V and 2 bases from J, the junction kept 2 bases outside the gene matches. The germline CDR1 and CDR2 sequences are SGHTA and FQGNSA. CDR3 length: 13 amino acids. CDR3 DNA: TGTGCCAGCAGCTCCAGCGGGGCCTACGAGCAGTACTTC. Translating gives CASSSSGAYEQYF.

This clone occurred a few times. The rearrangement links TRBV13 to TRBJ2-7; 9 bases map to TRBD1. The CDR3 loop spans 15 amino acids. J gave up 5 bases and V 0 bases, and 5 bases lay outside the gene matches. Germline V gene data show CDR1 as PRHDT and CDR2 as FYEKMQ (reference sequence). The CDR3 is CASSLGGQGFHEQYF. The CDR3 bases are TGTGCCAGCAGCTTAGGAGGACAGGGGTTCCACGAGCAGTACTTC. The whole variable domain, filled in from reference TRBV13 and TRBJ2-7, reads AAGVIQSPRHLIKEKRETATLKCYPIPRHDTVYWYQQGPGQDPQFLISFYEKMQSDKGSIPDRFSAQQFSDYHSELNMSSLELGDSALYFCASSLGGQGFHEQYFGPGTRLTVT.

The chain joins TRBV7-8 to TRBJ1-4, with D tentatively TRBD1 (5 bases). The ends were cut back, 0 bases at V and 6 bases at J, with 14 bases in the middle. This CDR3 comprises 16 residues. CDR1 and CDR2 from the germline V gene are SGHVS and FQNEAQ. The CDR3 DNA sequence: TGTGCCAGCAGCTTAGCCTATCGGGGGTTCGATGAAAAACTGTTTTTT. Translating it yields CASSLAYRGFDEKLFF.

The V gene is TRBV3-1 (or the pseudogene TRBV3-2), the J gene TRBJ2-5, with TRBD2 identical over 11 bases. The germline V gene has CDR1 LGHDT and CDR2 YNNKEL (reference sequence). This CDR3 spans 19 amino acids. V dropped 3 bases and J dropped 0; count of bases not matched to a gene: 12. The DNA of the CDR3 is TGTGCCAGCAGCCATCAAGCGCTAGCGGGGGGACGGTACCAAGAGACCCAGTACTTC. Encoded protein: CASSHQALAGGRYQETQYF.

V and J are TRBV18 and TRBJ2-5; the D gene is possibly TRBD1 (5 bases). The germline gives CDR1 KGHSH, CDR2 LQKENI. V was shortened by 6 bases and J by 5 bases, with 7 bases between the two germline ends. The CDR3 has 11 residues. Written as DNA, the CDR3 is TGTGCCAGCTCGAAGGGGGAGACCCAGTACTTC. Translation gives CASSKGETQYF.

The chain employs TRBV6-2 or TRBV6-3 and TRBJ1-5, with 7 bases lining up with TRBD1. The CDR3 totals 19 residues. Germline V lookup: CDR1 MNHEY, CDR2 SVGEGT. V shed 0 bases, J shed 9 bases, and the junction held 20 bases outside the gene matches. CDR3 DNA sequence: TGTGCCAGCAGTTACTCGATCCCCACAGGGGACCGGGAAAAAAGGCCCCAGCATTTT. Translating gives CASSYSIPTGDREKRPQHF.

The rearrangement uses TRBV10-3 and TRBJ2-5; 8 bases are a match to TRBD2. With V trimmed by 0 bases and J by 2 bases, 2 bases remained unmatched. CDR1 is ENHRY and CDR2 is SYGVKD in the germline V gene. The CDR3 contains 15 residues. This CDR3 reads CAISESTGGQETQYF. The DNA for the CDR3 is TGTGCCATCAGTGAGTCTACGGGAGGGCAAGAGACCCAGTACTTC.

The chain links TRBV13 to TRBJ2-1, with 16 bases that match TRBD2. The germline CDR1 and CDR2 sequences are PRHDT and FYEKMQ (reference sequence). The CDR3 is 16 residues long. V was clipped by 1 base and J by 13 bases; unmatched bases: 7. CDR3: CASSLERGLAGGLQFF. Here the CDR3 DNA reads TGTGCCAGCAGCTTAGAAAGGGGACTAGCGGGGGGGCTACAGTTCTTC.

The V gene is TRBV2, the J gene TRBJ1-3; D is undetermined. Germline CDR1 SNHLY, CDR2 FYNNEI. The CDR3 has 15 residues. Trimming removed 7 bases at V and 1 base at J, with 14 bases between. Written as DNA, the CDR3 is TGTGCCAGCACCCAAGGCCTAGAATCTGGAAACACCATATATTTT. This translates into CASTQGLESGNTIYF.

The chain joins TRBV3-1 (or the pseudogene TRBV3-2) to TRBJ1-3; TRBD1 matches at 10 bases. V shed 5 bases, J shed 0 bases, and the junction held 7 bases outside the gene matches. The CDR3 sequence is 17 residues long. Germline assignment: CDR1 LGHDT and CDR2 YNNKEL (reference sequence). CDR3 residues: CASSEGQGRLSGNTIYF. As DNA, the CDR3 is TGTGCCAGCAGCGAGGGACAGGGGCGCCTCTCTGGAAACACCATATATTTT.

CDR3 sequence reads: CASSPGNTEAFF. DNA for the CDR3: TGTGCCAGCTCACCCGGGAACACTGAAGCTTTCTTT. The chain links TRBV18 to TRBJ1-1; D not resolved. V was cut by 3 bases and J by 1 base, with 3 bases left in between. The length of the CDR3 is 12 residues. Germline assignment: CDR1 KGHSH and CDR2 LQKENI.

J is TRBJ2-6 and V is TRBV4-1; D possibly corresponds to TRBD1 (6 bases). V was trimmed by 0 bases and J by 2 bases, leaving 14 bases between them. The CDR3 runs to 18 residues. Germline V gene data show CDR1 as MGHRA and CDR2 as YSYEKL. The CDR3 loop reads CASSQDQVEGAGANVLTF. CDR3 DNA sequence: TGCGCCAGCAGCCAAGATCAGGTTGAGGGGGCTGGGGCCAACGTCCTGACTTTC.

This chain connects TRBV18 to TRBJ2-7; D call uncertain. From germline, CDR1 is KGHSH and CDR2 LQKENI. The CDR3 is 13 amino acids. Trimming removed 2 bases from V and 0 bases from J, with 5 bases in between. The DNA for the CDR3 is TGTGCCAGCTCACCATATAACTCCTACGAGCAGTACTTC. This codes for CASSPYNSYEQYF.

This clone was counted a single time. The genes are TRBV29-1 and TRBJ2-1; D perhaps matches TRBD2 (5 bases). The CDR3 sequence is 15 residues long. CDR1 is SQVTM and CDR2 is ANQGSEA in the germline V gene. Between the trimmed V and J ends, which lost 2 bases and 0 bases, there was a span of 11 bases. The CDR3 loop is CSVEQGSSSYNEQFF. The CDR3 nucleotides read TGCAGCGTTGAACAAGGGAGTAGCTCCTACAATGAGCAGTTCTTC.

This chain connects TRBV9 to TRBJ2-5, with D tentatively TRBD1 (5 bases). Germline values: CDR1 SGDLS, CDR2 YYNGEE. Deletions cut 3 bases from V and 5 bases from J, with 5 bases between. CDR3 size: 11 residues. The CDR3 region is CASSEGETQYF. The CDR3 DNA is TGTGCCAGCAGCGAGGGGGAGACCCAGTACTTC.

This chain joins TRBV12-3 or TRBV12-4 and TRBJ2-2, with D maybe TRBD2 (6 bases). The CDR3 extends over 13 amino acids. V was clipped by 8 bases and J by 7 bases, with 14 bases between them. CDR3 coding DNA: TGTGCCAGCCGCGGGACCGACCACGGGGAGCTGTTTTTT. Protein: CASRGTDHGELFF.

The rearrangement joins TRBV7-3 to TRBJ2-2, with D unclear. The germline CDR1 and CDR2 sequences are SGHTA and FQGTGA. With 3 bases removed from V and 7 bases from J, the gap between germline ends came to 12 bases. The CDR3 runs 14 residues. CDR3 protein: CASSFQARNGELFF. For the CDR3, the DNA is TGTGCCAGCAGCTTCCAAGCCCGTAACGGGGAGCTGTTTTTT.